The source of this T cell receptor (beta chain) is a study of long-term antiretroviral therapy in people with HIV. Study-level points and caveats: ART adherence, viral resistance and therapy changes went undocumented.

The CDR3 loop spans 17 amino acids. Losses at the gene ends were 4 bases for V and 5 bases for J; bases not matched to a gene: 9. The germline V gene encodes CDR1 SGHTA and CDR2 FQGNSA. The authors ran the immunoSEQ assay, v3.0, at survey level. Repertoires were generated with immunoSEQ multiplex PCR, while TCRdb's copy carries only in-frame clones and drops some. The data contain 34,000 or so clones, roughly 80% of them singletons. Worth noting for this clone: Antigen unknown.

The sequencing used unsorted PBMCs, collected 0.6 years after starting antiretroviral therapy. V and J are TRBV7-2 and TRBJ2-5; 14 bases line up with TRBD2. The receptor comes from a man aged 18 to 30 with HIV. CDR3 sequence (DNA): TGTGCCAGCAGCTCCTTACCGGGACTAGCGGGAGTGGAGACCCAGTACTTC. This translates into CASSSLPGLAGVETQYF. The full variable domain, its missing parts supplied by reference TRBV7-2 and TRBJ2-5, is GAGVSQSPSNKVTEKGKDVELRCDPISGHTALYWYRQSLGQGLEFLIYFQGNSAPDKSGLPSDRFSAERTGGSVSTLTIQRTQQEDSAVYLCASSSLPGLAGVETQYFGPGTRLLVL.